This entry features one T cell receptor beta chain sequence. Its antigen is as yet unknown. The data were obtained in a study of cytomegalovirus exposure and HLA in healthy donors. Findings of the study overall: Diagnosis of cytomegalovirus status made by the classifier reportedly showed high specificity and sensitivity. TCR beta chains associated with HLA were, in a later analysis, more clonally expanded than equally common others. HLA alleles were associated with around 17,000 TCR beta sequences in a later analysis at 0.05 false discovery rate.

Healthy bone marrow donors formed the donor group. The PCR ran on 60 Vbeta and 13 Jbeta primers. Assay: immunoSEQ multiplex PCR; the TCRdb copy retains only in-frame clones and omits some. This sample's table reports about 99,000 clones. Material for sequencing was PBMCs. The receptor was isolated from a man aged 40-49 years in good health and CMV-seronegative.

CDR3 sequence reads: CASSPGQGQTGELFF. The CDR3 region has the DNA TGCGCCAGCAGCCCCGGACAGGGACAGACCGGGGAGCTGTTTTTT. This chain uses TRBV4-1 with TRBJ2-2; 8 bases are a match to TRBD1. The junction had 6 bases not matched to a gene; V was cut back by 4 bases and J by 5 bases. This CDR3 region has 15 residues. Germline lookup yields CDR1 MGHRA and CDR2 YSYEKL.